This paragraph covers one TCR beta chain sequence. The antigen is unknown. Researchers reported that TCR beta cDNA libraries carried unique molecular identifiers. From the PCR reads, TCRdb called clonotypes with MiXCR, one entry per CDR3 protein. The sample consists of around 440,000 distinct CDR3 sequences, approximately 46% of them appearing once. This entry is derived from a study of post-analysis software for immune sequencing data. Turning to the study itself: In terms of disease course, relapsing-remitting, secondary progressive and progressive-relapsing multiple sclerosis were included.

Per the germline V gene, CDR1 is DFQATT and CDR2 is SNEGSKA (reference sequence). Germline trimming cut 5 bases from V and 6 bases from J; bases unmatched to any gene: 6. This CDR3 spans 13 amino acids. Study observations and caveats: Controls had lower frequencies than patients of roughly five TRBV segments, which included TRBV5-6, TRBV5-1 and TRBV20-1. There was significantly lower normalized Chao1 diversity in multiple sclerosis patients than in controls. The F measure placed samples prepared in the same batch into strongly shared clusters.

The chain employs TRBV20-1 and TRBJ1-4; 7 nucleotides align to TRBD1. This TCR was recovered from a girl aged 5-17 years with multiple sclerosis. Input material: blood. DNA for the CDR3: TGCAGTGCTCCCGACAGGGATGATGAAAAACTGTTTTTT. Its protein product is CSAPDRDDEKLFF.